This TCR beta chain was profiled in a study of identical twins. Germline V gene data show CDR1 as MNHEY and CDR2 as SMNVEV (reference sequence). The CDR3 extends over 16 amino acids. The V end lost 5 bases, the J end lost 0 bases, and 14 bases lay between the germline ends. cDNA carried unique molecular identifiers, and a universal primer site was added by template switching. TCRdb independently ran MiXCR on the 5' RACE reads; one entry per CDR3 protein. The data show roughly 250,000 distinct CDR3 sequences, 6% to 8% seen once. This clonotype was detected a few times. These sequences were also reported in another study, on yellow fever vaccine responses in identical twins.

The sequenced sample was CD8+ T cells sorted from blood. The chain carries TRBV27 and TRBJ2-1, with TRBD2 as a possible D gene (6 bases). This receptor was obtained from a woman in her late teens or twenties in good health. The CDR3 DNA is TGTGCCAGCAGTATGTTAGCGGAACCCTCCTACAATGAGCAGTTCTTC. Translating gives CASSMLAEPSYNEQFF.